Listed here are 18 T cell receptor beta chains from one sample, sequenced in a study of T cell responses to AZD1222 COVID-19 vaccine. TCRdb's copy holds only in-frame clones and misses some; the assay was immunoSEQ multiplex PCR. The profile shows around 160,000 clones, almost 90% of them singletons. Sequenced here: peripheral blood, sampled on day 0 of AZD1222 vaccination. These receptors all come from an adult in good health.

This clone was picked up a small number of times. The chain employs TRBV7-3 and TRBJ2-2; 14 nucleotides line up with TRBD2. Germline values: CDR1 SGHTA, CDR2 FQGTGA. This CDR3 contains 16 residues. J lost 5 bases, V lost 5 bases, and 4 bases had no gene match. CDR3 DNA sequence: TGTGCCAGCAGCCCCCGGACTAGCGGGAGGACCGGGGAGCTGTTTTTT. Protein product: CASSPRTSGRTGELFF.

As DNA, the CDR3 is TGTGCCAGTAGGGCGACTGCGGGAGGCACTGAAGCTTTCTTT. It codes for CASRATAGGTEAFF. The rearrangement uses TRBV19 and TRBJ1-1; D not certain. The V end lost 6 bases, the J end lost 4 bases, and 15 bases lay between the germline ends. CDR1 LNHDA and CDR2 SQIVND come from the germline V gene (reference sequence). The CDR3 runs to 14 residues.

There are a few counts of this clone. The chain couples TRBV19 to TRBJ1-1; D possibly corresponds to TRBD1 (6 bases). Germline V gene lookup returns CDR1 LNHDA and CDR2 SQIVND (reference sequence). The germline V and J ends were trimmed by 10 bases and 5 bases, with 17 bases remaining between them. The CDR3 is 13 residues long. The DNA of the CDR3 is TGTGCCACTGCCCCAGGGGTAGGGACTGAAGCTTTCTTT. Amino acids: CATAPGVGTEAFF.

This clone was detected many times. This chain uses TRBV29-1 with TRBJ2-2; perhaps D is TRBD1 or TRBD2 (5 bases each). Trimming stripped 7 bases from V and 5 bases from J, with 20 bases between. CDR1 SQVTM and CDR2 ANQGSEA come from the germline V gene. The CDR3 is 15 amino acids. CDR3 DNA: TGCAGCGCGCGAAGGGGAGACTCTTTAACCGGGGAGCTGTTTTTT. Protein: CSARRGDSLTGELFF.

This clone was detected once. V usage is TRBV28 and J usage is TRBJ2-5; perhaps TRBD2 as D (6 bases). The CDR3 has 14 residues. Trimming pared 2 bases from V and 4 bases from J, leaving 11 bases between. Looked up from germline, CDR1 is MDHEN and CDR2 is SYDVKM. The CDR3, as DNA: TGTGCCAGCAGTTTAAACGGGGAGGTAGAGACCCAGTACTTC. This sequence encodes CASSLNGEVETQYF.

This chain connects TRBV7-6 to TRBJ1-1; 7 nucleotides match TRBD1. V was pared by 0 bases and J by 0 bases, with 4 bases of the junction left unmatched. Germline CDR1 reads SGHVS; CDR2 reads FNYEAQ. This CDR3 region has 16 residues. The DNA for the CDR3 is TGTGCCAGCAGCTTAGCGGGGGGACAGATGAACACTGAAGCTTTCTTT. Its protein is CASSLAGGQMNTEAFF.

The CDR3 here is CASSSGWTVSPNGYTF. The CDR3 DNA reads as TGTGCCAGCAGCTCAGGGTGGACAGTCAGCCCCAATGGCTACACCTTC. The chain carries TRBV11-2 and TRBJ1-2, with D possibly TRBD1 on 6 matching bases. Germline V lookup: CDR1 SGHAT, CDR2 FQNNGV. The CDR3 loop spans 16 amino acids. V was cut by 4 bases and J by 6 bases, with 21 bases left in between.

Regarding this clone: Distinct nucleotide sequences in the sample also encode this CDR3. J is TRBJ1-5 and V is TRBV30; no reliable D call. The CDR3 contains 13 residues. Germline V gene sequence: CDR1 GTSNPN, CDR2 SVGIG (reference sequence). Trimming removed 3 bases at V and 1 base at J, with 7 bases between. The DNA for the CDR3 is TGTGCCTGGAGCGAAGACAGCAATCAGCCCCAGCATTTT. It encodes CAWSEDSNQPQHF. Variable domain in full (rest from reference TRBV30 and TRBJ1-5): SQTIHQWPATLVQPVGSPLSLECTVEGTSNPNLYWYRQAAGRGLQLLFYSVGIGQISSEVPQNLSASRPQDRQFILSSKKLLLSDSGFYLCAWSEDSNQPQHFGDGTRLSIL.

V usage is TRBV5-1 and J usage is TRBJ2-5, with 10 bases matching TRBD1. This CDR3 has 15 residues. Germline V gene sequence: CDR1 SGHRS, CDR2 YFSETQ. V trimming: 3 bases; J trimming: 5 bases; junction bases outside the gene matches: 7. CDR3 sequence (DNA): TGCGCCAGCAGCTCCTGGACAGGGGGTGGGGAGACCCAGTACTTC. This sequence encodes CASSSWTGGGETQYF.

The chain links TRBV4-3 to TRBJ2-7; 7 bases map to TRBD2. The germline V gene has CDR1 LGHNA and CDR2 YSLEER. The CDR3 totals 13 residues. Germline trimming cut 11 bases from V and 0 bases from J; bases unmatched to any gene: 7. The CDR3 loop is CAASREVSYEQYF. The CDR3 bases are TGCGCCGCTAGCCGGGAGGTCTCCTACGAGCAGTACTTC.

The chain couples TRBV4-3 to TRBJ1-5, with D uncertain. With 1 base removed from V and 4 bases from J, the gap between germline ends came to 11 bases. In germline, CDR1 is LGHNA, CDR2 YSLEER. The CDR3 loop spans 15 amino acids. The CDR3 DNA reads TGCGCCAGCAGCCAAGGCGCGCAAGGGAATCAGCCCCAGCATTTT. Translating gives CASSQGAQGNQPQHF.

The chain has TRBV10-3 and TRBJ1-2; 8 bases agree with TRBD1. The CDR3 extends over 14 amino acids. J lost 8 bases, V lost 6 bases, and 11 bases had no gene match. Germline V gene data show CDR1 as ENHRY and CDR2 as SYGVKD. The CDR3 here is CAIRESTGAGGYTF. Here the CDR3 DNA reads TGTGCCATCAGGGAATCGACAGGGGCGGGAGGCTACACCTTC.

CDR3 amino acids: CAYRSSYNSPLHF. Here the CDR3 DNA reads TGTGCCTACCGGAGCTCCTATAATTCACCCCTCCACTTT. The chain joins TRBV30 to TRBJ1-6, with D uncertain. The CDR3 is made up of 13 amino acids. Germline loops: CDR1 GTSNPN, CDR2 SVGIG (reference sequence). V shed 7 bases and J shed 0 bases, with 7 bases lying between them.

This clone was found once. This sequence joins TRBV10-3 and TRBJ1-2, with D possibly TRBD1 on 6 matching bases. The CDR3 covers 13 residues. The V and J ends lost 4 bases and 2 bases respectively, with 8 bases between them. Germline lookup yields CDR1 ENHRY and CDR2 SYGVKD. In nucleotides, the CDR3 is TGTGCCATCAGTGGTCAGGGGAACTATGGCTACACCTTC. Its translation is CAISGQGNYGYTF.

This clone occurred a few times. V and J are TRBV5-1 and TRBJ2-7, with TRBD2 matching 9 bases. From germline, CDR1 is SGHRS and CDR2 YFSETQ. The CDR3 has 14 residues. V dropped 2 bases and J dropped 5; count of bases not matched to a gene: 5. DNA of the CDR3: TGCGCCAGCAGCTTTTTAGCGGGAGAGAACGAGCAGTACTTC. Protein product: CASSFLAGENEQYF.

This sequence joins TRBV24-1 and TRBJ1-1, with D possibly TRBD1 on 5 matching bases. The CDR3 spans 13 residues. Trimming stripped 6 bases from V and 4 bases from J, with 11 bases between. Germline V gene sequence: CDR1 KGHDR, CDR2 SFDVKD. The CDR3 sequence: CATSNRRSTEAFF. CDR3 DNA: TGTGCCACCAGTAACAGGCGAAGCACTGAAGCTTTCTTT.

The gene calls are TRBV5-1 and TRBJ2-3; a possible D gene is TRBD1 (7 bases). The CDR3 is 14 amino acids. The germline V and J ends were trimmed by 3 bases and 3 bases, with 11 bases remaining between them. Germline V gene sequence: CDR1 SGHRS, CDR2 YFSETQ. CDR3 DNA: TGCGCCAGCAGCTCATCAGGGGGGACAGATACGCAGTATTTT. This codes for CASSSSGGTDTQYF.

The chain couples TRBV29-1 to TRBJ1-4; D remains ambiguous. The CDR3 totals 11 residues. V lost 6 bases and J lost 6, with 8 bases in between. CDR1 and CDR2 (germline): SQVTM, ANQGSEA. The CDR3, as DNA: TGCAGCGTGAACTATTATGAAAAACTGTTTTTT. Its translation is CSVNYYEKLFF.